One sample yielded the 6 T cell receptor beta chains listed below, sequenced in a study of chemoradiotherapy in HPV16-positive cancers. TCRdb's table, derived via immunoSEQ multiplex PCR, lists solely in-frame clones and lacks some. The sample carries under 7,500 clones, 70% to 85% recorded once. Here the sequenced sample was tumor tissue, taken from a patient who underwent chemoradiotherapy. Every receptor here comes from a human donor with HPV-associated anogenital cancer.

The V and J genes are TRBV4-1 and TRBJ1-2, with D unclear. V gave up 4 bases and J gave up 4 bases, with 13 bases separating them. The CDR3 totals 14 residues. CDR1 is MGHRA and CDR2 is YSYEKL in the germline V gene. The CDR3 spells CASSPGSDTYGYTF. In DNA form, the CDR3 reads TGCGCCAGCAGCCCGGGGTCAGATACCTATGGCTACACCTTC.

V and J are TRBV28 and TRBJ1-3; 9 positions match TRBD1. V lost 2 bases, J lost 3 bases, and 2 bases stayed unmatched. Looked up from germline, CDR1 is MDHEN and CDR2 is SYDVKM. The CDR3 is 15 amino acids. CDR3 bases: TGTGCCAGCAGTTTAGGGACAGGGTATGGAAACACCATATATTTT. Protein sequence: CASSLGTGYGNTIYF.

The genes are TRBV14 and TRBJ2-2; D is ambiguous. The V end was cut by 2 bases, the J end by 5 bases, with 27 bases between. CDR3 length: 20 amino acids. Per germline, CDR1 SGHDN and CDR2 FVKESK. For the CDR3, the DNA is TGTGCCAGCAGCCAACCCATCGAGCCCGGGTCCCCTCTATCTACCGGGGAGCTGTTTTTT. Translated, it gives CASSQPIEPGSPLSTGELFF.

The rearrangement links TRBV18 to TRBJ1-2, with TRBD1 matching over 8 bases. This CDR3 spans 16 amino acids. Germline V gene sequence: CDR1 KGHSH, CDR2 LQKENI. J was trimmed by 2 bases and V by 5 bases; bases with no gene match: 10. This chain's CDR3 is CASSSDRERLNYGYTF. In DNA, the CDR3 is TGTGCCAGCTCATCGGACAGGGAGCGGTTGAACTATGGCTACACCTTC.

The genes are TRBV7-2 and TRBJ2-2; unclear D gene. Per the germline V gene, CDR1 is SGHTA and CDR2 is FQGNSA. This CDR3 region has 15 residues. Trimming pared 6 bases from V and 1 base from J, leaving 12 bases between. CDR3 loop: CASRKDGENTGELFF. Here the CDR3 DNA reads TGTGCCAGCAGAAAAGATGGGGAGAACACCGGGGAGCTGTTTTTT.

V and J are TRBV30 and TRBJ1-5; 10 positions agree with TRBD1. The germline V gene has CDR1 GTSNPN and CDR2 SVGIG (reference sequence). The V gene end was trimmed by 1 base and the J gene end by 6 bases; junction bases not matched to a gene: 3. The CDR3 is 14 residues long. The CDR3 DNA reads TGTGCCTGGAGTGCCGGGACAGGGGTTCAGCCCCAGCATTTT. Translated, it gives CAWSAGTGVQPQHF.